Presented here are 18 T cell receptor beta chains from one specimen sequenced in a study of cytomegalovirus exposure and HLA in healthy donors. PCR was performed using 60 Vbeta and 13 Jbeta primers. The protocol was immunoSEQ multiplex PCR, while the TCRdb copy is restricted to in-frame clones and leaves out a portion. The sample holds about 160,000 clones; roughly 79% are singletons and the top ten take around 1%. The sequencing sample was made of PBMCs. The source of these receptors is a woman aged 50 to 60 in good health and CMV-seropositive.

The chain employs TRBV10-2 and TRBJ1-1; 7 bases are shared with TRBD1. The CDR3 has 16 residues. Germline assignment: CDR1 WSHSY and CDR2 SAAADI. V lost 5 bases to trimming and J lost 1 base; unmatched junction nucleotides: 10. DNA for the CDR3: TGCGCCAGCAGTTCCGGGACAGTCATAAGGAACACTGAAGCTTTCTTT. It codes for CASSSGTVIRNTEAFF.

Comment on this clone: Compared with germline, one end of the junction differs, possibly owing to a read error. This chain joins TRBV9 and TRBJ1-2; 8 bases fit TRBD1. CDR1 SGDLS and CDR2 YYNGEE come from the germline V gene. The CDR3 spans 14 residues. The CDR3 region is CASSVGQGNSGYTF. The CDR3 coding sequence is TGTGCCAGCAGCGTAGGACAGGGGAACTCTGGCTACACCTTC.

The chain combines TRBV19 with TRBJ1-1; D is perhaps TRBD1 (6 bases). Per the germline V gene, CDR1 is LNHDA and CDR2 is SQIVND (reference sequence). The CDR3 has 15 residues. V was cut by 1 base and J by 1 base, with 10 bases left in between. CDR3 DNA: TGTGCCAGTAGTATAGTCCCGGGACAGAACACTGAAGCTTTCTTT. Its protein is CASSIVPGQNTEAFF.

The rearrangement links TRBV5-1 to TRBJ1-1, with a possible D match to TRBD1 (5 bases). Trimming took off 4 bases at V and 9 bases at J, with 19 bases between the two ends. This CDR3 has 14 residues. Germline CDR1 and CDR2: SGHRS and YFSETQ. The CDR3 here is CASSDPQGSGKAFF. For the CDR3, the DNA is TGCGCCAGCAGCGACCCTCAGGGTTCTGGGAAAGCTTTCTTT.

In this sample, this clone turned up once. The V and J genes are TRBV2 and TRBJ1-1; 8 bases map to TRBD1. The CDR3 sequence is 11 residues long. Germline CDR1 reads SNHLY; CDR2 reads FYNNEI. Trimming at V came to 8 bases and at J to 8 bases, leaving 4 bases not matched to a gene. The CDR3 loop reads CASPRDREAFF. DNA of the CDR3: TGTGCCAGCCCTCGGGACAGGGAAGCTTTCTTT.

V and J are TRBV4-1 and TRBJ2-3, with D hard to call. The CDR3 extends over 15 amino acids. V was shortened by 1 base and J by 4 bases, with 12 bases between the two germline ends. The V gene's germline CDR1 is MGHRA and CDR2 YSYEKL. The CDR3 protein is CASSQVGQAPDTQYF. CDR3 nucleotides: TGCGCCAGCAGCCAAGTTGGGCAGGCCCCAGATACGCAGTATTTT.

To note about this clone: One end of the junction is discordant with germline, which a read error may explain. The CDR3 bases are TGTGCTAGCAGCTTAGATCTGAATCAGCCCCAGCATTTT. Translation: CASSLDLNQPQHF. The rearrangement links TRBV7-7 to TRBJ1-5; D is unresolved. CDR3 length: 13 amino acids. Germline V gives CDR1 SSHAT, CDR2 FNYEAQ (reference sequence).

The chain employs TRBV6-1 and TRBJ2-7, with TRBD1 matching over 9 bases. The germline V gene encodes CDR1 MNHNS and CDR2 SASEGT. The CDR3 loop spans 14 amino acids. The J segment lost 5 bases and the V segment lost 6 bases, leaving 8 bases of the junction unmatched. The CDR3 here is CASRRPGQGHEQYF. The CDR3, as DNA: TGTGCCAGCAGAAGGCCGGGACAGGGCCACGAGCAGTACTTC.

This chain uses TRBV18 with TRBJ2-3, with a possible D match to TRBD2 (7 bases). Trimming removed 4 bases at V and 2 bases at J, with 22 bases between. The CDR3 consists of 18 residues. Germline assignment: CDR1 KGHSH and CDR2 LQKENI. This CDR3 is CASSLRPRAGATTDTQYF. The CDR3 nucleotides read TGTGCCAGCTCACTCAGGCCCAGGGCGGGGGCCACCACAGATACGCAGTATTTT.

The chain links TRBV11-3 to TRBJ1-1; D ambiguous. Germline V gene data show CDR1 as SGHNT and CDR2 as YENEEA. The CDR3 totals 13 residues. V lost 2 bases, J lost 0 bases, and 4 bases lay in between. The CDR3 coding sequence is TGTGCCAGCAGCTTACTAATGAACACTGAAGCTTTCTTT. It codes for CASSLLMNTEAFF.

In this sample, this clone turned up a few times. The chain joins TRBV29-1 to TRBJ2-3, with 9 bases identical to TRBD1. The germline V gene encodes CDR1 SQVTM and CDR2 ANQGSEA. The CDR3 totals 14 residues. J gave up 5 bases and V 4 bases, and 7 bases lay outside the gene matches. The chain's CDR3 is CSVALQGARDTQYF. As DNA, the CDR3 is TGCAGCGTTGCCTTACAGGGGGCGCGAGATACGCAGTATTTT.

This clone was seen only once. The rearrangement joins TRBV5-6 to TRBJ2-5; no definite D call. The V gene's germline CDR1 is SGHDT and CDR2 YYEEEE. The V end lost 4 bases, the J end lost 10 bases, and 17 bases lay between the germline ends. The CDR3 runs 13 residues. CDR3 nucleotide sequence: TGTGCCAGCAGCCTGAGACTTGCAGTGGACCAGTACTTC. This sequence encodes CASSLRLAVDQYF.

The genes are TRBV6-5 and TRBJ1-3; D remains ambiguous. The CDR3 has 14 amino acids. Germline-derived CDR1 and CDR2 are MNHEY and SVGAGI. Trimming took 4 bases from V and 2 from J, leaving 9 bases between them. The CDR3 spells CASSSTKAGNTIYF. Here the CDR3 DNA reads TGTGCCAGCAGTTCCACTAAAGCTGGAAACACCATATATTTT.

V usage is TRBV19 and J usage is TRBJ2-1, with TRBD2 identical over 11 bases. The CDR3 is 15 amino acids. The V gene end was trimmed by 4 bases and the J gene end by 6 bases; junction bases not matched to a gene: 5. Per germline, CDR1 LNHDA and CDR2 SQIVND (reference sequence). The DNA of the CDR3 is TGTGCCAGTAGTACCTTAGCGGGGGGGCCCAATGAGCAGTTCTTC. It yields the protein CASSTLAGGPNEQFF. Together with reference TRBV19 and TRBJ2-1, the CDR3 gives the full variable domain: DGGITQSPKYLFRKEGQNVTLSCEQNLNHDAMYWYRQDPGQGLRLIYYSQIVNDFQKGDIAEGYSVSREKKESFPLTVTSAQKNPTAFYLCASSTLAGGPNEQFFGPGTRLTVL.

This clone has more than one count but fewer than ten. The genes are TRBV7-2 and TRBJ2-3, with D tentatively TRBD1 (5 bases). In germline, CDR1 is SGHTA, CDR2 FQGNSA. V dropped 3 bases and J dropped 8 bases, with 21 bases sitting between them. The CDR3 extends over 16 amino acids. This CDR3 is CASSLESPGWSGTQYF. In DNA form, the CDR3 reads TGTGCCAGCAGCTTGGAGAGCCCAGGGTGGTCGGGTACGCAGTATTTT.

The chain has TRBV7-2 and TRBJ1-1; the match to TRBD1 covers 7 bases. Germline CDR1 is SGHTA and CDR2 is FQGNSA. CDR3 length: 15 residues. Trimming at V came to 5 bases and at J to 10 bases, leaving 16 bases not matched to a gene. The CDR3 region has the DNA TGTGCCAGCAGCACGCGGACAGGTCGGTTCTTGGGAGCTTTCTTT. This codes for CASSTRTGRFLGAFF.

The chain recombines TRBV18 with TRBJ2-2; TRBD2 agrees at 7 bases. Germline-derived CDR1 and CDR2 are KGHSH and LQKENI. The CDR3 consists of 16 residues. Trimming at V came to 2 bases and at J to 0 bases, leaving 3 bases not matched to a gene. In DNA, the CDR3 is TGTGCCAGCTCACCAGCGGGGGAACCGAACACCGGGGAGCTGTTTTTT. It translates to CASSPAGEPNTGELFF.

Points on this clone: Other DNA sequences within the sample encode an identical CDR3. J is TRBJ2-5 and V is TRBV6-5, with TRBD1 matching over 11 bases. The end of the DNA fits TRBJ2-7 better, so the J call may be wrong. This CDR3 is 15 amino acids long. Germline CDR1 reads MNHEY; CDR2 reads SVGAGI. The CDR3 DNA reads TGTGCCAGCAGTTACTCCGGGACAGGGGGCTACGAGCAGTACTTC. It encodes CASSYSGTGGYEQYF.